The sequence of this T cell receptor (beta chain) was determined in a study of shared clonotypes between healthy human individuals. Study conclusions and caveats: The sole specimen, blood, was sampled, and tissue repertoires likely differ.

Worth noting for this clone: What it recognizes is unknown.

CDR3 length equals 14 residues. Per germline, CDR1 ENHRY and CDR2 SYGVKD. V lost 0 bases and J 6 bases, leaving 8 bases between the germline ends. Sequencing was performed with immunoSEQ multiplex PCR; in TCRdb, only in-frame clones are kept and a portion is missing. The top ten hold more than 0.1% of the sample, which has roughly 2 million clones, 85% to 95% seen once. The chain recombines TRBV10-3 with TRBJ2-2, with a weak D call TRBD2 (6 bases). The sequence was collected from a man between 18 and 29 years old in good health. Sample: naive CD4+ T cells sorted from blood. Subset here: CD45RA+ positively selected. The CDR3 nucleotides read TGTGCCATCAGTGAGTCCACTAGCCCCGGGGAGCTGTTTTTT. The encoded protein is CAISESTSPGELFF.